This T cell receptor beta chain originates from a study of blood T cells in healthy people across ages. At the level of the study: Template-switching capture recovered about one barcoded beta molecule per two T cells.

The individuals who served as donors were healthy Caucasians living in Russia, aged about 6 to 100. The germline gives CDR1 SGHVS, CDR2 FQNEAQ. V was trimmed by 6 bases and J by 1 base, leaving 15 bases between them. This CDR3 is 15 amino acids long. A J-beta primer mix and a sample-barcoded 5' primer were used in a second PCR of about 6 to 12 cycles. One entry per CDR3 protein, called by TCRdb with MiXCR from the 5' RACE reads. The table has 730,000 or so distinct CDR3 sequences, roughly 41% seen once; the top ten hold around 30%. Whole-study findings and limits: Changes in expanded clonotypes were possibly confounded, as the CMV status of donors was unknown. Long-lived donors exceeded aged donors in naive CD4+ cells and diversity.

This clonotype has at least ten counts. Its target is unknown. The source material was blood. The sequence derives from a man at least 80 years old in good health. The chain recombines TRBV7-8 with TRBJ2-5, with D unresolved. CDR3 bases: TGTGCCAGCAGGTTTACCGTGGGCCTCCAAGAGACCCAGTACTTC. Encoded protein: CASRFTVGLQETQYF.